This passage covers 25 T cell receptor beta chains from one sample sequenced in a study of blood T cell repertoires in COVID-19. Sequencing was performed with immunoSEQ multiplex PCR; in TCRdb, only in-frame clones are kept and a portion is missing. The top ten clones hold 6.5% to 9.5% of a sample with 76,000 or so clones, around 88% of them seen once. The sample was peripheral blood. These receptors all stem from a man aged 25-45 years with acute or convalescent COVID-19.

This clone has a single count. The J gene is TRBJ1-2, the V gene TRBV7-2, with TRBD1 as a possible D gene (6 bases). Per germline, CDR1 SGHTA and CDR2 FQGNSA. The CDR3 is 14 amino acids. The V end lost 5 bases, the J end lost 6 bases, and 16 bases lay between the germline ends. This chain's CDR3 is CASSTRQDFNGYTF. The DNA for the CDR3 is TGTGCCAGCAGCACCAGACAGGACTTCAATGGCTACACCTTC.

The chain combines TRBV28 with TRBJ1-4; 7 bases match TRBD1. Per germline, CDR1 MDHEN and CDR2 SYDVKM. J was trimmed by 5 bases and V by 6 bases; bases with no gene match: 15. There are 17 residues in the CDR3. The CDR3, as DNA: TGTGCCAGCAGGGCCCCCTTCGACAGGGACCAGAATGAAAAACTGTTTTTT. It encodes CASRAPFDRDQNEKLFF.

The chain carries TRBV6-1 and TRBJ2-5; the D is unclear. V was trimmed by 3 bases and J by 13 bases, leaving 12 bases between them. This CDR3 spans 11 amino acids. Germline V gives CDR1 MNHNS, CDR2 SASEGT. CDR3 DNA sequence: TGTGCCAGCAGTGAGAACAGAATTCGGTACTTC. Its translation is CASSENRIRYF.

The rearrangement links TRBV14 to TRBJ2-7; tentatively, D is TRBD1 (5 bases). There are 15 residues in the CDR3. The V end lost 0 bases, the J end lost 2 bases, and 11 bases lay between the germline ends. Germline lookup yields CDR1 SGHDN and CDR2 FVKESK. The CDR3 region is CASSQDYRKTYEQYF. The CDR3 nucleotides read TGTGCCAGCAGCCAAGACTACAGGAAAACCTACGAGCAGTACTTC.

J is TRBJ1-2 and V is TRBV11-2; D ambiguous. Germline V gene lookup returns CDR1 SGHAT and CDR2 FQNNGV. V gave up 0 bases and J gave up 3 bases, with 11 bases separating them. This CDR3 region has 15 residues. The CDR3 coding sequence is TGTGCCAGCAGCTTAGAGGCAGTTCCTTACTATGGCTACACCTTC. Translation gives CASSLEAVPYYGYTF. Full variable domain (remainder filled in from reference TRBV11-2 and TRBJ1-2): EAGVAQSPRYKIIEKRQSVAFWCNPISGHATLYWYQQILGQGPKLLIQFQNNGVVDDSQLPKDRFSAERLKGVDSTLKIQPAKLEDSAVYLCASSLEAVPYYGYTFGSGTRLTVV.

The chain links TRBV7-9 to TRBJ1-2; D not certain. Germline V gives CDR1 SEHNR, CDR2 FQNEAQ (reference sequence). Between the trimmed V and J ends, which lost 5 bases and 4 bases, there was a span of 11 bases. The CDR3 has 13 amino acids. The CDR3 is CASSPQRGYGYTF. DNA of the CDR3: TGTGCCAGCAGCCCACAACGGGGCTATGGCTACACCTTC.

The V gene is TRBV1, the J gene TRBJ2-1; the table assigns TRBD2, which was not confirmed against the DNA. TRBV1 is a pseudogene segment. There are 13 residues in the CDR3. The CDR3 DNA sequence: TGCACCAGCAGCCACGGCTCCTACAATGAGCAGTTCTTC. It yields the protein CTSSHGSYNEQFF.

V gene TRBV28 combines with J gene TRBJ2-7; possibly TRBD1 for D (6 bases). The germline CDR1 and CDR2 sequences are MDHEN and SYDVKM. With 6 bases removed from V and 5 bases from J, the gap between germline ends came to 17 bases. The CDR3 has 14 residues. The CDR3 here is CASRRAGDRHEQYF. The CDR3 DNA follows: TGTGCCAGCAGAAGGGCAGGGGACCGCCACGAGCAGTACTTC.

The chain employs TRBV18 and TRBJ2-3; 7 bases agree with TRBD2. The germline V gene encodes CDR1 KGHSH and CDR2 LQKENI. The CDR3 loop spans 15 amino acids. V lost 5 bases, J lost 1 base, and 6 bases stayed unmatched. CDR3 in amino acids: CASSTGTTRTDTQYF. The CDR3, as DNA: TGTGCCAGCTCAACGGGGACTACCCGCACAGATACGCAGTATTTT.

The chain joins TRBV3-1 (or the pseudogene TRBV3-2) to TRBJ2-7; 9 bases are shared with TRBD1. Trimming at V came to 1 base and at J to 6 bases, leaving 4 bases not matched to a gene. Germline V lookup: CDR1 LGHDT, CDR2 YNNKEL (reference sequence). The CDR3 covers 14 residues. CDR3 sequence reads: CASSQGYRGLEQYF. The CDR3 bases are TGTGCCAGCAGCCAAGGCTACAGGGGGCTCGAGCAGTACTTC.

V and J are TRBV28 and TRBJ1-5; no clear D. CDR3 length equals 15 residues. Looked up from germline, CDR1 is MDHEN and CDR2 is SYDVKM. V lost 3 bases to trimming and J lost 0 bases, with 9 bases between them. CDR3 DNA: TGTGCCAGCAGTTTTGAAGTCTATAGCAATCAGCCCCAGCATTTT. This encodes CASSFEVYSNQPQHF.

This rearrangement joins TRBV19 to TRBJ2-3; TRBD1 aligns across 11 bases. Unmatched junction bases numbered 8, after V lost 8 bases and J lost 4 bases. The CDR3 totals 15 residues. Germline loops: CDR1 LNHDA, CDR2 SQIVND (reference sequence). CDR3 bases: TGTGCCAGTTCTGAGGGACAGGGGGGGGCAGATACGCAGTATTTT. It yields the protein CASSEGQGGADTQYF.

J is TRBJ1-2 and V is TRBV10-3; D not resolved. V was trimmed by 2 bases and J by 2 bases, leaving 6 bases between them. CDR3 length: 13 amino acids. Germline CDR1 ENHRY, CDR2 SYGVKD. The chain's CDR3 is CAISERQNYGYTF. DNA for the CDR3: TGTGCCATCAGTGAGCGCCAGAACTATGGCTACACCTTC.

This chain connects TRBV7-9 to TRBJ1-1; weak D call: TRBD1 (6 bases). This CDR3 is 13 amino acids long. Trimming took off 1 base at V and 7 bases at J, with 10 bases between the two ends. Per germline, CDR1 SEHNR and CDR2 FQNEAQ (reference sequence). CDR3 bases: TGTGCCAGCAGCTTAGGGACAGAGCTTGAAGCTTTCTTT. This gives the protein CASSLGTELEAFF.

This clone was recorded a few times. V gene TRBV28 combines with J gene TRBJ1-6; no reliable D call. Trimming took 7 bases from V and 4 from J, leaving 14 bases between them. The CDR3 consists of 15 residues. CDR1 is MDHEN, CDR2 SYDVKM, per germline. CDR3 protein: CASNPKGSYNSPLHF. DNA of the CDR3: TGTGCCAGCAACCCGAAAGGGAGTTATAATTCACCCCTCCACTTT.

This clone is a singleton in its sample. This rearrangement joins TRBV2 to TRBJ1-2, with 8 bases fitting TRBD1. The germline V gene encodes CDR1 SNHLY and CDR2 FYNNEI. The trim removed 4 bases at V and 4 bases at J, leaving 2 bases unmatched. The length of the CDR3 is 13 residues. CDR3 sequence reads: CASSGDRGYGYTF. The CDR3 bases are TGTGCCAGCAGTGGAGACAGGGGCTATGGCTACACCTTC.

This clone was counted once. The rearrangement joins TRBV4-1 to TRBJ2-2, with TRBD1 matching over 7 bases. V lost 1 base, J lost 1 base, and 6 bases stayed unmatched. The CDR3 runs 17 residues. Per germline, CDR1 MGHRA and CDR2 YSYEKL. Here the CDR3 reads CASSQGDSIVNTGELFF. The CDR3 coding sequence is TGCGCCAGCAGCCAAGGGGACAGTATCGTGAACACCGGGGAGCTGTTTTTT.

The chain employs TRBV5-1 and TRBJ1-1, with TRBD1 matching over 10 bases. Germline trimming cut 4 bases from V and 3 bases from J; bases unmatched to any gene: 9. This CDR3 contains 16 residues. Germline values: CDR1 SGHRS, CDR2 YFSETQ. The CDR3 region is CASSPGGTGVYTEAFF. CDR3 DNA sequence: TGCGCCAGCAGCCCGGGCGGGACAGGGGTTTACACTGAAGCTTTCTTT.

Turning to this clone: The same CDR3 is also encoded by other DNA sequences in this sample. This chain uses TRBV20-1 with TRBJ2-7; D is ambiguous. CDR1 and CDR2 from the germline V gene are DFQATT and SNEGSKA (reference sequence). The CDR3 has 11 amino acids. Trimming took 3 bases from V and 4 from J, leaving 7 bases between them. The CDR3 region is CSASRSYEQYF. Written as DNA, the CDR3 is TGCAGTGCTAGCAGGTCGTACGAGCAGTACTTC.

This chain uses TRBV6-1 with TRBJ1-2, with a possible D match to TRBD1 (5 bases). Germline V CDR1 and CDR2: MNHNS, SASEGT. V shed 3 bases and J shed 3 bases, with 17 bases lying between them. This CDR3 has 16 residues. CDR3 amino acids: CASSEEGAGRHYGYTF. As DNA, the CDR3 is TGTGCCAGCAGTGAGGAGGGCGCAGGGCGGCACTATGGCTACACCTTC.

The rearrangement links TRBV6-2 or TRBV6-3 to TRBJ2-7; 10 nucleotides match TRBD2. Looked up from germline, CDR1 is MNHEY and CDR2 is SVGEGT. The CDR3 is made up of 16 amino acids. J was trimmed by 2 bases and V by 0 bases; bases with no gene match: 4. The CDR3 coding sequence is TGTGCCAGCAGTTACTCTTCCAGCGGGAGGGCCTACGAGCAGTACTTC. Translated: CASSYSSSGRAYEQYF.

The V and J genes are TRBV9 and TRBJ2-2; TRBD2 is a possible D gene (6 bases). This CDR3 spans 19 amino acids. The germline CDR1 and CDR2 sequences are SGDLS and YYNGEE. V was clipped by 0 bases and J by 0 bases, with 18 bases between them. DNA of the CDR3: TGTGCCAGCAGCGTAGGGGTAGCGGAACCTCTCGCGAACACCGGGGAGCTGTTTTTT. Translating it yields CASSVGVAEPLANTGELFF.

This clone was recorded once. V is TRBV19 and J is TRBJ2-2; possible D gene TRBD1, 5 bases. Trimming shortened V by 3 bases and J by 4 bases, and 9 bases separated the two germline ends. Germline V lookup: CDR1 LNHDA, CDR2 SQIVND (reference sequence). This CDR3 has 14 amino acids. The CDR3 reads CASSMGLITGELFF. In DNA, the CDR3 is TGTGCCAGTAGTATGGGGCTAATCACCGGGGAGCTGTTTTTT.

The chain combines TRBV5-5 with TRBJ2-2; TRBD2 matches 11 bases. CDR3 size: 16 residues. From germline, CDR1 is SGHKS and CDR2 YYEKEE (reference sequence). After removal of 1 base from V and 4 bases from J, the junction contained 3 bases not matched to a gene. This chain's CDR3 is CASSLIGTSGTGELFF. The CDR3 DNA is TGTGCCAGCAGCTTGATCGGGACTAGCGGCACCGGGGAGCTGTTTTTT.

The chain couples TRBV10-3 to TRBJ2-2, with a tentative D call TRBD2 (6 bases). V was pared by 7 bases and J by 1 base, with 10 bases between. Germline V gene data show CDR1 as ENHRY and CDR2 as SYGVKD. This CDR3 comprises 14 residues. This chain's CDR3 is CAINPGVNTGELFF. The CDR3 DNA reads as TGTGCCATCAATCCGGGGGTGAACACCGGGGAGCTGTTTTTT.